This is a list of T cell receptor beta chains from one sample in a study of blood T cell repertoires in COVID-19. The table came from immunoSEQ multiplex PCR; TCRdb's copy has only in-frame clones and leaves some out. The data hold around 150,000 clones, with 88% observed a single time. The sequencing input was peripheral blood. The source of these receptors is a man between 60 and 70 years old with active or convalescent COVID-19. The CDR3 runs from the conserved cysteine through the conserved F or W. A D gene is named only where the DNA matches it firmly. Clone size, where shown, is once, few, many, or a class for clones that have expanded.

J gene | D gene | V gene | clone size | CDR3 protein | CDR3 DNA
TRBJ2-5 | TRBD1 | TRBV5-6 | . | CASSPGTVETQYF | TGTGCCAGCAGCCCCGGGACAGTAGAGACCCAGTACTTC
TRBJ1-6 | . | TRBV6-5 | . | CASSYLGGDNSPLHF | TGTGCCAGCAGTTACTTGGGAGGGGATAATTCACCCCTCCACTTT
TRBJ1-5 | TRBD1 | TRBV12-3/TRBV12-4 | once | CATRQGANQPQHF | TGTGCCACCCGCCAGGGGGCCAATCAGCCCCAGCATTTT
TRBJ1-2 | . | TRBV19 | . | CASSIEGARNYGYTF | TGTGCCAGTAGTATAGAAGGGGCTCGGAACTATGGCTACACCTTC
TRBJ2-3 | TRBD1 | TRBV19 | . | CASGEGQGGPDTQYF | TGTGCCAGTGGTGAGGGACAGGGAGGCCCAGATACGCAGTATTTT
TRBJ2-1 | TRBD2 | TRBV11-2 | . | CASSSLAGGGNEQFF | TGTGCCAGCAGCTCGTTAGCGGGAGGAGGGAATGAGCAGTTCTTC
TRBJ1-1 | TRBD1 | TRBV29-1 | . | CSGLRDRVFSTEAFF | TGCAGCGGACTACGGGACAGGGTGTTTTCCACTGAAGCTTTCTTT
TRBJ1-4 | TRBD1 | TRBV6-1 | . | CASSEWVDRAQKKLFF | TGTGCCAGCAGTGAATGGGTGGACAGGGCGCAAAAAAAACTGTTTTTT
TRBJ2-7 | . | TRBV29-1 | few | CSAGRGGSEQYF | TGCAGCGCCGGAAGGGGGGGGTCCGAGCAGTACTTC
TRBJ2-1 | TRBD1 | TRBV5-1 | . | CASSYRDRGQGERNEQFF | TGCGCCAGCAGCTACCGGGACAGGGGGCAGGGAGAACGGAATGAGCAGTTCTTC
TRBJ2-7 | . | TRBV29-1 | . | CSVVTDGSYEQYF | TGCAGCGTTGTTACCGACGGGAGCTACGAGCAGTACTTC
TRBJ2-3 | TRBD2 | TRBV9 | . | CASSGGLAVPTDTQYF | TGTGCCAGCAGCGGGGGACTAGCGGTGCCCACAGATACGCAGTATTTT
TRBJ2-7 | . | TRBV19 | . | CASSLTLTYEQYF | TGTGCCAGTAGTTTGACACTCACCTACGAGCAGTACTTC
TRBJ2-2 | . | TRBV27 | . | CASSLSGWPGELFF | TGTGCCAGCAGTTTGTCGGGGTGGCCCGGGGAGCTGTTTTTT
TRBJ1-2 | . | TRBV7-9 | once | CASSLAGRAFNYGYTF | TGTGCCAGCAGCTTAGCTGGCAGGGCCTTTAACTATGGCTACACCTTC
TRBJ2-7 | . | TRBV3-1/TRBV3-2 | . | CASSQVYEQYF | TGTGCCAGCAGCCAAGTATACGAGCAGTACTTC
TRBJ2-7 | . | TRBV3-1/TRBV3-2 | . | CASSPGGGGRDEQYF | TGTGCCAGCAGCCCCGGAGGGGGGGGTCGGGACGAGCAGTACTTC
TRBJ2-3 | TRBD1 | TRBV24-1 | once | CATSDRDRDVHTQYF | TGTGCCACCAGTGACCGGGACAGGGATGTGCATACGCAGTATTTT
TRBJ1-5 | . | TRBV28 | . | CASSLSRVLNQPQHF | TGTGCCAGCAGTTTATCCAGGGTTCTCAATCAGCCCCAGCATTTT
TRBJ2-3 | TRBD1 | TRBV5-6 | . | CASSVGATQGADTQYF | TGTGCCAGCAGCGTTGGTGCTACACAGGGGGCAGATACGCAGTATTTT
TRBJ2-5 | . | TRBV11-2 | . | CASSFRGTQYF | TGTGCCAGCAGCTTTAGGGGTACCCAGTACTTC
TRBJ2-1 | . | TRBV27 | . | CASRGTGTSVYNEQFF | TGTGCCAGCAGGGGGACAGGGACTAGCGTGTACAATGAGCAGTTCTTC
TRBJ2-7 | . | TRBV2 | few | CASSVSRVSDEQYF | TGTGCCAGCAGTGTAAGCAGGGTGTCGGACGAGCAGTACTTC
TRBJ1-2 | . | TRBV25-1 | . | CASSRQVDGYTF | TGTGCCAGCAGTCGCCAGGTGGATGGCTACACCTTC
TRBJ2-3 | . | TRBV7-2 | . | CASSLVSVLTTDTQYF | TGTGCCAGCAGCTTAGTTAGCGTTTTAACCACAGATACGCAGTATTTT
TRBJ2-5 | TRBD2 | TRBV29-1 | . | CSVEGFLRVAGVQETQYF | TGCAGCGTCGAAGGGTTTTTGAGGGTAGCGGGAGTCCAGGAGACCCAGTACTTC
TRBJ1-4 | TRBD1 | TRBV4-1 | . | CASSQKDRAEKLFF | TGCGCCAGCAGCCAAAAGGACAGGGCTGAAAAACTGTTTTTT
TRBJ1-4 | TRBD1 | TRBV10-2 | . | CASSWTGEEKLFF | TGCGCCAGCAGTTGGACAGGGGAAGAAAAACTGTTTTTT